This TCR beta chain was recorded in a study of T cells in localized non-small cell lung cancer. Notes on this clone: Its antigen is unidentified.

V was pared by 0 bases and J by 0 bases, with 10 bases between. Per germline, CDR1 SGHRS and CDR2 YFSETQ. This CDR3 contains 16 residues. Study observations and caveats: Median approximately 50 top-100 tumor clones were shared with paired adjacent lung.

Repertoires were generated with immunoSEQ multiplex PCR, while TCRdb's copy carries only in-frame clones and drops some. Of about 5,100 clones in the sample, under 45% were seen once. This TCR was recovered from a man aged 35 to 69 with stage I lung adenocarcinoma. This specimen consisted of lung tumor tissue, obtained before any cancer treatment. The chain has TRBV5-1 and TRBJ1-3; no definite D call. In DNA form, the CDR3 reads TGCGCCAGCAGCTTGGCCCTCGGTTACTCTGGAAACACCATATATTTT. As protein: CASSLALGYSGNTIYF. Drawing the rest from reference TRBV5-1 and TRBJ1-3, the complete variable domain is KAGVTQTPRYLIKTRGQQVTLSCSPISGHRSVSWYQQTPGQGLQFLFEYFSETQRNKGNFPGRFSGRQFSNSRSEMNVSTLELGDSALYLCASSLALGYSGNTIYFGEGSWLTVV.